Listed below are T cell receptor beta chains from one sample, sequenced in a study of blood T cells in healthy people across ages. MiXCR was run by TCRdb on the 5' RACE reads, yielding one entry per CDR3 protein. The table includes about 1.5 million distinct CDR3 sequences, roughly 43% detected once. Sequencing input: blood. The source is a woman under 30 in good health. The CDR3 runs from the conserved cysteine through the conserved F or W. D genes are given only for firm matches. Only part of the rows carry a size: once, few, many, or a class if the clone is expanded.

v_call d_call clone_size cdr3_aa
TRBV4-2 NA NA CASSQDIGASPLHF
TRBV7-8 NA NA CASSLASGQLNYGYTF
TRBV27 NA NA CASSGTQHNEQFF
TRBV20-1 TRBD2 once CSARDRLAGGRDEQFF
TRBV6-2/TRBV6-3 TRBD2 NA CASSYFGGGSYNEQFF
TRBV5-1 TRBD1 NA CASSPRTGDRSPLHF
TRBV7-2 NA NA CASSLGDRTNQPQHF
TRBV7-2 TRBD1 NA CASSTLRDRLNYNEQFF
TRBV5-1 TRBD2 few CASSLNAGLTTGELFF
TRBV6-1 TRBD1 NA CASSETGTGTDTQYF
TRBV12-3/TRBV12-4 TRBD2 NA CASSTRSGGEGNEQYF
TRBV7-9 NA NA CASSRSGRETEAFF
TRBV7-2 NA NA CASSSGPRPNYGYTF
TRBV7-9 NA NA CASSFGAISYEQYF
TRBV12-3/TRBV12-4 NA NA CASSPFRPAYNSPLHF
TRBV12-3/TRBV12-4 TRBD1 once CASTRDRGLWGHTF
TRBV6-5 NA NA CASSYSKVSGSYEQYF
TRBV6-5 TRBD2 few CASSYDRTRAEQFF
TRBV20-1 TRBD1 few CSARLTGGSGYTF
TRBV15 TRBD1 few CATSFLTGDNYGYTF
TRBV2 TRBD1 NA CASAQGMVTDTQYF
TRBV27 NA few CASRDWGNEAFF
TRBV28 TRBD1 NA CATRTGSYGYTF
TRBV4-2 TRBD2 NA CASSQTTSGSFYEQYF
TRBV27 NA NA CASSPLGAGAHNEQFF
TRBV20-1 NA many CSARDSVNYGYTF
TRBV4-1 NA NA CASSQTGGPYNEQYF